Below, 10 T cell receptor beta chains from the same sample are listed, as sequenced in a study of T cell responses to AZD1222 COVID-19 vaccine. The protocol was immunoSEQ multiplex PCR, while the TCRdb copy is restricted to in-frame clones and leaves out a portion. The table lists about 120,000 clones, 75% to 95% of them singletons. The input for sequencing was peripheral blood, taken 28 days after the second dose of the MenACWY control vaccine. Receptors were obtained from an adult who received the MenACWY meningococcal vaccine as a control.

The rearrangement joins TRBV19 to TRBJ1-1; unclear D gene. The germline gives CDR1 LNHDA, CDR2 SQIVND (reference sequence). Between the trimmed V and J ends, which lost 1 base and 3 bases, there was a span of 12 bases. The CDR3 sequence is 15 residues long. CDR3 region: CASSIGPGMDTEAFF. For the CDR3, the DNA is TGTGCCAGTAGTATAGGCCCGGGGATGGACACTGAAGCTTTCTTT. The whole variable domain, remainder taken from reference TRBV19 and TRBJ1-1, is DGGITQSPKYLFRKEGQNVTLSCEQNLNHDAMYWYRQDPGQGLRLIYYSQIVNDFQKGDIAEGYSVSREKKESFPLTVTSAQKNPTAFYLCASSIGPGMDTEAFFGQGTRLTVV.

V usage is TRBV27 and J usage is TRBJ2-7; 10 nucleotides match TRBD2. J lost 3 bases, V lost 3 bases, and 5 bases had no gene match. Germline V lookup: CDR1 MNHEY, CDR2 SMNVEV (reference sequence). The CDR3 length is 15 residues. CDR3 in DNA: TGTGCCAGCAGTTTGTTATTAGCGGGAGGCTACGAGCAGTACTTC. This gives the protein CASSLLLAGGYEQYF.

Written as DNA, the CDR3 is TGTGCCAGCAGTGAAGGGGGCGACTCTGGAAACACCATATATTTT. It yields the protein CASSEGGDSGNTIYF. The chain links TRBV6-1 to TRBJ1-3, with D possibly being TRBD1 (5 bases). Trimming left V 1 base short and J 0 bases short, with 7 bases between. The CDR3 is 15 amino acids. Per germline, CDR1 MNHNS and CDR2 SASEGT.

The chain uses TRBV7-2 and TRBJ1-1; no firm D call. The CDR3 runs 13 residues. Trimming pared 1 base from V and 7 bases from J, leaving 10 bases between. Germline V CDR1 and CDR2: SGHTA, FQGNSA. The CDR3 loop is CASSLGRGYEAFF. In DNA, the CDR3 is TGTGCCAGCAGCTTAGGAAGAGGGTATGAAGCTTTCTTT. Supplemented by reference TRBV7-2 and TRBJ1-1, the full variable domain reads GAGVSQSPSNKVTEKGKDVELRCDPISGHTALYWYRQSLGQGLEFLIYFQGNSAPDKSGLPSDRFSAERTGGSVSTLTIQRTQQEDSAVYLCASSLGRGYEAFFGQGTRLTVV.

V and J are TRBV7-8 and TRBJ1-3; D gene unclear. The CDR3 runs to 19 residues. Trimming stripped 0 bases from V and 1 base from J, with 19 bases between. Germline values: CDR1 SGHVS, CDR2 FQNEAQ. The CDR3 spells CASSLAHEGPQDSGNTIYF. The CDR3 region has the DNA TGTGCCAGCAGCTTAGCCCACGAAGGACCTCAAGATTCTGGAAACACCATATATTTT.

This sequence joins TRBV27 and TRBJ2-7; 8 bases fit TRBD2. The CDR3 totals 14 residues. The V segment lost 5 bases and the J segment 2 bases; nucleotides outside the gene matches: 5. The germline gives CDR1 MNHEY, CDR2 SMNVEV (reference sequence). The chain's CDR3 is CASSPPGLAYEQYF. CDR3 nucleotides: TGTGCCAGCAGTCCCCCGGGACTAGCCTACGAGCAGTACTTC.

This rearrangement joins TRBV7-9 to TRBJ2-3; the D is unclear. Trimming pared 5 bases from V and 5 bases from J, leaving 14 bases between. The CDR3 runs 14 residues. CDR1 is SEHNR and CDR2 is FQNEAQ in the germline V gene (reference sequence). CDR3: CASSLRTVGDTQYF. The CDR3 DNA reads TGTGCCAGCAGCCTCAGGACGGTGGGAGATACGCAGTATTTT.

V and J are TRBV28 and TRBJ2-7; TRBD2 agrees at 13 bases. The CDR3 covers 17 residues. The V gene's germline CDR1 is MDHEN and CDR2 SYDVKM. The trim removed 6 bases at V and 3 bases at J, leaving 11 bases unmatched. The CDR3 loop is CASSPPRGLAGDYEQYF. CDR3 bases: TGTGCCAGCAGCCCGCCCCGAGGACTAGCGGGAGACTACGAGCAGTACTTC.

V usage is TRBV28 and J usage is TRBJ2-7; D may match TRBD1 or TRBD2 (5 bases each). The CDR3 covers 15 residues. Per the germline V gene, CDR1 is MDHEN and CDR2 is SYDVKM. Trimming shortened V by 5 bases and J by 3 bases, and 17 bases separated the two germline ends. CDR3 region: CASSMGRWVVYEQYF. CDR3 sequence (DNA): TGTGCCAGCAGTATGGGACGGTGGGTGGTCTACGAGCAGTACTTC.

V usage is TRBV11-2 and J usage is TRBJ2-5; TRBD1 matches 10 bases. From germline, CDR1 is SGHAT and CDR2 FQNNGV. Trimming took 2 bases from V and 4 from J; bases not matched to a gene: 4. This CDR3 is 15 amino acids long. For the CDR3, the DNA is TGTGCCAGCAGCTTACAGACAGGGGGCGGAGAGACCCAGTACTTC. Translated, it gives CASSLQTGGGETQYF.